This entry concerns a single TCR beta chain. What it recognizes is unknown. This sample is part of a study of cytomegalovirus exposure and HLA in healthy donors. Study findings and constraints: Productive status was seen about 90% or about 30% of the time for most TCR beta V segments in an earlier analysis.

Trimming pared 4 bases from V and 0 bases from J, leaving 17 bases between. Per germline, CDR1 SGHRS and CDR2 YFSETQ. The CDR3 is 17 amino acids. The primer mix had 60 Vbeta and 13 Jbeta primers. The assay was immunoSEQ multiplex PCR, and TCRdb's table has in-frame clones only and misses some. The sample lists about 130,000 clones, over 65% occurring once. The chain combines TRBV5-1 with TRBJ2-1, with a possible D match to TRBD2 (5 bases). Sequencing used PBMCs. The source is a man younger than 40 in good health and CMV-seropositive. The CDR3 loop is CASSISVLGGSYNEQFF. CDR3 nucleotides: TGCGCCAGCAGCATTAGCGTTTTGGGCGGCTCCTACAATGAGCAGTTCTTC.